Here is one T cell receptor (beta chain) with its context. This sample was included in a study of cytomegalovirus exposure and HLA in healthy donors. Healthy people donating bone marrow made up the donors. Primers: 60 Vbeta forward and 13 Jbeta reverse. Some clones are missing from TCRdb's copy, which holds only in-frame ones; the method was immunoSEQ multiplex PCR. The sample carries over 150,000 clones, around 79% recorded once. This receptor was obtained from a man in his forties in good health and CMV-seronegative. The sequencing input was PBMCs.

Here the CDR3 reads CASSLKREGGYEQYF. Written as DNA, the CDR3 is TGTGCCAGCAGCCTAAAGCGGGAGGGAGGCTACGAGCAGTACTTC. The chain joins TRBV27 to TRBJ2-7, with 10 bases matching TRBD2. CDR1 is MNHEY and CDR2 is SMNVEV in the germline V gene (reference sequence). With 6 bases clipped from V and 3 bases from J, the junction kept 8 bases outside the gene matches. This CDR3 spans 15 amino acids.